The source of this T cell receptor beta chain is a study of cytomegalovirus exposure and HLA in healthy donors. V lost 6 bases and J lost 5; bases outside the gene matches: 4. Germline CDR1 reads SNHLY; CDR2 reads FYNNEI. CDR3 length equals 14 residues. Researchers ran the PCR with 60 Vbeta and 13 Jbeta primers. Only in-frame clones appear in the TCRdb table, and some are missing; sequencing was by immunoSEQ multiplex PCR. Its table lists under 250,000 clones. The chain links TRBV2 to TRBJ1-5; 10 positions agree with TRBD1. This TCR was sampled from a girl aged 2-10 years in good health and CMV-seropositive. Sequencing used PBMCs. The CDR3 bases are TGTGCCAGCAGCAAAGACAGGGGGCATCAGCCCCAGCATTTT. It translates to CASSKDRGHQPQHF.